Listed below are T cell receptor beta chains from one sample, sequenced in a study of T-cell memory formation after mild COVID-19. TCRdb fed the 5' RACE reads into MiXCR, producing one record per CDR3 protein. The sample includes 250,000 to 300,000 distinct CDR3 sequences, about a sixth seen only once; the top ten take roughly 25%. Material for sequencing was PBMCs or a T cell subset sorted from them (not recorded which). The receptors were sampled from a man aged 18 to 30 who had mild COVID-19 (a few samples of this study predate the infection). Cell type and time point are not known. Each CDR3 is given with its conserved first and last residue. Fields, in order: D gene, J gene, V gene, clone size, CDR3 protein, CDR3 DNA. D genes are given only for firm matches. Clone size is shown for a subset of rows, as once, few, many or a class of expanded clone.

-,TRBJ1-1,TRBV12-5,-,CASGLRGLNTEAFF,TGTGCTAGTGGTTTGAGGGGGTTGAACACTGAAGCTTTCTTT
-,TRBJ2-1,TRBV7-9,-,CASSFFGRDNEQFF,TGTGCCAGCAGCTTTTTTGGCAGAGACAATGAGCAGTTCTTC
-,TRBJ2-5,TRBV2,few,CATQCSILDMRFRETQYF,TGTGCCACCCAGTGTTCGATTTTGGACATGAGGTTTCGAGAGACCCAGTACTTC
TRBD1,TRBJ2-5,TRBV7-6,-,CASSSGGTGEETQYF,TGTGCCAGCAGCTCCGGTGGGACAGGGGAAGAGACCCAGTACTTC
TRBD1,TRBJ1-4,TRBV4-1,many,CASSSEQGPTNEKLFF,TGCGCCAGCAGCTCAGAACAGGGGCCAACTAATGAAAAACTGTTTTTT
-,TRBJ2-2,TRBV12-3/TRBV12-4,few,CASSFTPGRLDTGELFF,TGTGCCAGCAGTTTTACCCCGGGTAGATTGGACACCGGGGAGCTGTTTTTT
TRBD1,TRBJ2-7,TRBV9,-,CASSKGQGNYEQYF,TGTGCCAGCAGCAAGGGACAGGGGAACTACGAGCAGTACTTC
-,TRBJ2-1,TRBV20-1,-,CSGDRSYNEQFF,TGCAGTGGTGACCGCTCCTACAATGAGCAGTTCTTC
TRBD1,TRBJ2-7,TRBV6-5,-,CASSPGTGSTYEQYF,TGTGCCAGCAGCCCCGGGACAGGGTCGACATACGAGCAGTACTTC
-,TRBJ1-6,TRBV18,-,CASSPRTQNNSPLHF,TGTGCCAGCTCACCACGGACTCAGAACAATTCACCCCTCCACTTT
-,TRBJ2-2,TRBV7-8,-,CASSRQVNTGELFF,TGTGCCAGCAGCAGACAGGTGAACACCGGGGAGCTGTTTTTT
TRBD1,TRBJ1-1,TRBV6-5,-,CASSFDRGSATEAFF,TGTGCCAGCAGTTTCGACAGGGGGAGTGCCACTGAAGCTTTCTTT
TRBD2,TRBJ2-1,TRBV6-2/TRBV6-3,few,CASSYSDLRTGTTGNEQFF,TGTGCCAGCAGTTACTCTGACCTTCGGACTGGGACTACTGGCAATGAGCAGTTCTTC
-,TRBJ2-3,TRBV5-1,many,CASSLGQLNTDTQYF,TGCGCCAGCAGCTTGGGACAGCTCAACACAGATACGCAGTATTTT
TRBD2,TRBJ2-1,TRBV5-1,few,CASSPPSAGGYNEQFF,TGCGCCAGCAGCCCCCCGTCAGCGGGGGGCTACAATGAGCAGTTCTTC
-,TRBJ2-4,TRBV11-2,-,CASSPPAGDIQYF,TGTGCCAGCTCCCCGCCGGCCGGGGACATTCAGTACTTC
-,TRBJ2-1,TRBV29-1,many,CSVPGFEQFF,TGCAGCGTCCCCGGGTTTGAGCAGTTCTTC
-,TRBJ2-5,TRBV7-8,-,CASSPGTSSQETQYF,TGTGCCAGCAGCCCAGGGACTTCCTCCCAAGAGACCCAGTACTTC
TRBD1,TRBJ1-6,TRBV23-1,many,CASSQAGQQVNSPLHF,TGCGCCAGCAGTCAGGCGGGACAGCAGGTTAATTCACCCCTCCACTTT
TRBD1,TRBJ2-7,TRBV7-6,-,CASSLHRGLEQYF,TGTGCCAGCAGCTTACACAGGGGGCTTGAGCAGTACTTC
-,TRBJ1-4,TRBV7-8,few,CASSLKGRNEKLFF,TGTGCCAGCAGCTTAAAAGGGCGTAATGAAAAACTGTTTTTT
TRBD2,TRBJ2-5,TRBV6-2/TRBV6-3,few,CASRISGVQETQYF,TGTGCCAGCAGGATTAGCGGGGTACAAGAGACCCAGTACTTC
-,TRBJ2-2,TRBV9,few,CASSVGVGELFF,TGTGCCAGCAGCGTAGGGGTCGGGGAGCTGTTTTTT
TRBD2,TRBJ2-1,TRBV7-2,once,CASSLFSSGGADEQFF,TGTGCCAGCAGCTTATTCTCTAGCGGGGGGGCCGATGAGCAGTTCTTC
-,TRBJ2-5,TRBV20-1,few,CSARALRETQYF,TGCAGTGCTAGAGCCCTCAGGGAGACCCAGTACTTC
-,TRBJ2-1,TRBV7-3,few,CASSPAPQYEQFF,TGTGCCAGCAGCCCAGCACCCCAGTATGAGCAGTTCTTC
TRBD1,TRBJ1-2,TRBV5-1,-,CASGDREVGYTF,TGCGCCAGCGGAGACAGGGAGGTTGGCTACACCTTC
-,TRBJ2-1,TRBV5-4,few,CASSPRAVADEQFF,TGTGCCAGCAGCCCGAGGGCGGTTGCCGATGAGCAGTTCTTC
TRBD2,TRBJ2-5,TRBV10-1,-,CASSASGGGQETQYF,TGCGCCAGCAGTGCATCGGGGGGTGGACAAGAGACCCAGTACTTC
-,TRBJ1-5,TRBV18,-,CASSPGNRGQPQHF,TGTGCCAGCTCACCGGGGAATAGGGGGCAGCCCCAGCATTTT
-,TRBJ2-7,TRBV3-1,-,CASSPTDARPREQYF,TGTGCCAGCAGCCCTACAGACGCCAGGCCGCGCGAGCAGTACTTC
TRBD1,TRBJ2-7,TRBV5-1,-,CASSTGQGAYEQYF,TGCGCCAGCAGCACAGGACAGGGCGCCTACGAGCAGTACTTC
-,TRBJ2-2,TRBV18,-,CASSPWSENTGELFF,TGTGCCAGCTCACCATGGAGTGAGAACACCGGGGAGCTGTTTTTT
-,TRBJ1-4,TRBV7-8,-,CASSLEVGEKLFF,TGTGCCAGCAGCCTTGAGGTCGGTGAAAAACTGTTTTTT
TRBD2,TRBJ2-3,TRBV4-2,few,CASSHPGGEADTQYF,TGTGCCAGCAGCCATCCGGGGGGGGAGGCAGATACGCAGTATTTT
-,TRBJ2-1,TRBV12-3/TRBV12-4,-,CASGWRSEQFF,TGTGCCAGCGGCTGGAGAAGTGAGCAGTTCTTC
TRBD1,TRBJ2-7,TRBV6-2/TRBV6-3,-,CASSPGTTGGHEQYF,TGTGCCAGCAGTCCCGGAACGACAGGGGGGCACGAGCAGTACTTC
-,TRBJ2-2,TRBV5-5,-,CASSLAFGVQNTGELFF,TGTGCCAGCAGCTTGGCTTTCGGGGTCCAGAACACCGGGGAGCTGTTTTTT
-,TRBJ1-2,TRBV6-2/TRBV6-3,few,CASSYRGRRNYGYTF,TGTGCCAGCAGTTACCGGGGCAGGCGTAACTATGGCTACACCTTC
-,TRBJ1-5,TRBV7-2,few,CASSPGAGGNQPQHF,TGTGCCAGCAGCCCCGGGGCGGGGGGCAATCAGCCCCAGCATTTT
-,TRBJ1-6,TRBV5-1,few,CASSLNQGTDNSPLHF,TGCGCCAGCAGCTTGAATCAGGGGACGGATAATTCACCCCTCCACTTT
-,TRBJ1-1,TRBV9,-,CASSPQVMGTEAFF,TGTGCCAGCAGCCCTCAGGTCATGGGCACTGAAGCTTTCTTT
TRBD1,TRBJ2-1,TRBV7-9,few,CASIKSPGQGEGSYNEQFF,TGTGCCAGCATCAAATCCCCGGGACAGGGGGAGGGCTCCTACAATGAGCAGTTCTTC
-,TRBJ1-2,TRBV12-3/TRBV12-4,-,CASSLGETGYTF,TGTGCCAGCAGTTTGGGGGAGACTGGCTACACCTTC
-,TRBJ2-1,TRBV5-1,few,CASGGGVDEQFF,TGCGCCAGCGGGGGCGGGGTGGATGAGCAGTTCTTC
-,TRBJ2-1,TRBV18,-,CASSATRSSEQFF,TGTGCCAGCTCAGCCACTAGAAGCAGTGAGCAGTTCTTC
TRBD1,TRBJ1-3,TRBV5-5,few,CASSLRWTGVTDTIYF,TGTGCCAGCAGCTTGCGGTGGACAGGGGTAACGGACACCATATATTTT
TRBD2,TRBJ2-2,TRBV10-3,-,CAIRSGTRDTGELFF,TGTGCCATCAGATCCGGGACTAGGGACACCGGGGAGCTGTTTTTT
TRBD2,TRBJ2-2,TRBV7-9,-,CASSFTSGGDTGELFF,TGTGCCAGCAGCTTCACTAGCGGGGGGGACACCGGGGAGCTGTTTTTT
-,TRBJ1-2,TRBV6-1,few,CASSEYLGGYGYTF,TGTGCCAGCAGTGAATATCTGGGAGGATATGGCTACACCTTC
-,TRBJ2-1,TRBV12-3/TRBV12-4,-,CASSFKSGPTEQFF,TGTGCCAGCAGTTTCAAATCGGGACCCACTGAGCAGTTCTTC
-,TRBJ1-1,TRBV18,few,CASSPLEDTEAFF,TGTGCCAGCTCACCACTAGAGGACACTGAAGCTTTCTTT
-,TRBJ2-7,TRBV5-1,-,CAAGSPSGEQYF,TGCGCCGCCGGGAGCCCTTCGGGCGAGCAGTACTTC
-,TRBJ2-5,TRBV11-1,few,CASSSRQVLSAQYF,TGTGCCAGCAGCTCCCGACAGGTTCTCTCGGCCCAGTACTTC
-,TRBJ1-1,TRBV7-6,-,CASSLAGFSTEAFF,TGTGCCAGCAGCTTAGCAGGGTTTTCGACTGAAGCTTTCTTT
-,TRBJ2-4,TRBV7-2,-,CASSFLWDEAKNIQYF,TGTGCCAGCAGCTTCTTGTGGGATGAAGCCAAAAACATTCAGTACTTC
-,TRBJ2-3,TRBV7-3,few,CASSLEQGTVDTQYF,TGTGCCAGCAGCTTAGAGCAGGGCACCGTAGATACGCAGTATTTT
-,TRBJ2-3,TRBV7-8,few,CASSLRGGTADTQYF,TGTGCCAGCAGCTTACGTGGTGGAACGGCAGATACGCAGTATTTT
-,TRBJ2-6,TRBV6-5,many,CASHTGGVSGANVLTF,TGTGCCAGCCATACCGGCGGGGTCTCTGGGGCCAACGTCCTGACTTTC